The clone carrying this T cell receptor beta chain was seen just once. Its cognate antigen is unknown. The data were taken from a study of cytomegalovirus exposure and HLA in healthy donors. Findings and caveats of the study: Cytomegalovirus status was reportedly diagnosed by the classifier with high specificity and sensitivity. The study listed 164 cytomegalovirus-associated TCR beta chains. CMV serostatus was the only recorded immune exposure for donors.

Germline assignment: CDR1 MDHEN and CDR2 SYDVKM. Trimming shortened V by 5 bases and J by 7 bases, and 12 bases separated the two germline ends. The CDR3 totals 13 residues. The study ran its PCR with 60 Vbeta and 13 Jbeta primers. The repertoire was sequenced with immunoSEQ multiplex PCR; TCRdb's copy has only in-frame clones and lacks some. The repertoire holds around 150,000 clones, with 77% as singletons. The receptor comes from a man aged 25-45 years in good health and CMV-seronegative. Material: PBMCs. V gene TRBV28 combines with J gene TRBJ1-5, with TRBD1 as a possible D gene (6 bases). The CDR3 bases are TGTGCCAGCAGTCCCGTACAGGGCCAGCCCCAGCATTTT. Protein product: CASSPVQGQPQHF.